These 19 T cell receptor beta chains were sequenced from one sample in a study of shared clonotypes between healthy human individuals. The table came from immunoSEQ multiplex PCR; TCRdb's copy has only in-frame clones and leaves some out. The sample holds around 530,000 clones; roughly 79% are singletons and the top ten take 12%. Sequenced input: PBMCs. The receptors derive from a woman between 35 and 50 years old in good health. Some clones in this sample may be carry-over from other donors' samples.

This clone has a handful of counts. The chain combines TRBV5-1 with TRBJ2-1, with D uncertain. Trimming removed 0 bases from V and 4 bases from J, with 11 bases in between. CDR3 length: 15 amino acids. Germline values: CDR1 SGHRS, CDR2 YFSETQ. In DNA form, the CDR3 reads TGCGCCAGCAGCTTGGGATTCACCGGGTACAATGAGCAGTTCTTC. It encodes CASSLGFTGYNEQFF.

The chain links TRBV2 to TRBJ2-5, with D unresolved. This CDR3 region has 13 residues. V lost 8 bases to trimming and J lost 2 bases, with 12 bases between them. Germline CDR1 is SNHLY and CDR2 is FYNNEI. Here the CDR3 reads CASVWEGQETQYF. Written as DNA, the CDR3 is TGTGCCAGCGTTTGGGAAGGGCAAGAGACCCAGTACTTC. Combining the CDR3 with reference TRBV2 and TRBJ2-5 gives the whole variable domain EPEVTQTPSHQVTQMGQEVILRCVPISNHLYFYWYRQILGQKVEFLVSFYNNEISEKSEIFDDQFSVERPDGSNFTLKIRSTKLEDSAMYFCASVWEGQETQYFGPGTRLLVL.

This chain connects TRBV7-3 to TRBJ2-1; 9 bases are a match to TRBD2. The CDR3 sequence is 15 residues long. CDR1 SGHTA and CDR2 FQGTGA come from the germline V gene. V was clipped by 5 bases and J by 7 bases; unmatched bases: 9. DNA of the CDR3: TGTGCCAGCAGCACAGGGGCGGGAGGGCCGAATGAGCAGTTCTTC. Protein sequence: CASSTGAGGPNEQFF.

The rearrangement joins TRBV25-1 to TRBJ1-6, with D maybe TRBD1 (6 bases). The CDR3 is made up of 14 amino acids. Germline CDR1 is MGHDK and CDR2 is SYGVNS. Trimming removed 8 bases at V and 10 bases at J, with 18 bases between. CDR3: CASPEGEAKSPLHF. CDR3 nucleotide sequence: TGTGCCAGCCCAGAGGGGGAAGCGAAATCACCCCTCCACTTT.

The rearrangement joins TRBV18 to TRBJ1-1; D may be TRBD1 (5 bases). The germline gives CDR1 KGHSH, CDR2 LQKENI. Between the trimmed V and J ends, which lost 3 bases and 8 bases, there was a span of 13 bases. There are 13 residues in the CDR3. The CDR3 DNA reads as TGTGCCAGCTCACCCGGGACTATAGGGGAAGCTTTCTTT. Translation gives CASSPGTIGEAFF.

The CDR3 DNA is TGTGCCAGCAGTTCCACCCAGGGAAAAGAGACCCAGTACTTC. It encodes CASSSTQGKETQYF. The chain couples TRBV28 to TRBJ2-5, with D possibly matching TRBD1 (5 bases). The V gene lost 4 bases and the J gene lost 3 bases, with 12 bases spanning the gap. The CDR3 consists of 14 residues. Germline CDR1 and CDR2: MDHEN and SYDVKM.

The DNA for the CDR3 is TGCAGCGCCCGGGACCCGGCTAGCACAGATACGCAGTATTTT. Translated, it gives CSARDPASTDTQYF. The chain employs TRBV29-1 and TRBJ2-3; the D gene could be TRBD1 or TRBD2 (5 bases each). Germline V gene data show CDR1 as SQVTM and CDR2 as ANQGSEA. V lost 7 bases, J lost 0 bases, and 14 bases lay in between. The CDR3 runs to 14 residues.

The chain carries TRBV13 and TRBJ2-1, with 10 bases lining up with TRBD1. CDR3 length: 15 amino acids. V shed 5 bases and J 12 bases; nucleotides not matched to a gene: 13. Looked up from germline, CDR1 is PRHDT and CDR2 is FYEKMQ (reference sequence). In DNA form, the CDR3 reads TGTGCCAGCAGCGCGTCGGGACAGGGGTTTTGGTGGCAGTTCTTC. Translated, it gives CASSASGQGFWWQFF.

With regard to this clone: A clone one base away is much larger, so this may be a read error. This chain joins TRBV29-1 and TRBJ2-5; 9 bases are a match to TRBD2. This CDR3 region has 12 residues. The germline V gene encodes CDR1 SQVTM and CDR2 ANQGSEA. CDR3 DNA: TGCGGCGGGGGGGCAGCCCAAGAGACCCAGTACTTC. As protein: CGGGAAQETQYF.

This rearrangement joins TRBV5-1 to TRBJ2-7; TRBD2 aligns across 10 bases. There are 15 residues in the CDR3. V lost 4 bases to trimming and J lost 4 bases; unmatched junction nucleotides: 8. Germline loops: CDR1 SGHRS, CDR2 YFSETQ. For the CDR3, the DNA is TGCGCCAGCAGCCAACAAGCGGGAGGGGATTACGAGCAGTACTTC. It is translated as CASSQQAGGDYEQYF.

The chain carries TRBV7-9 and TRBJ1-3, with no clear D. This CDR3 is 15 amino acids long. Trimming cost V 4 bases and J 1 base, with 11 bases left between them. Germline CDR1 is SEHNR and CDR2 is FQNEAQ (reference sequence). The CDR3 region is CASSSRDISGNTIYF. In DNA, the CDR3 is TGTGCCAGCAGCTCCCGGGATATTTCTGGAAACACCATATATTTT.

This clone occurred many times. The sample carries other DNA sequences with the same CDR3. The genes are TRBV30 and TRBJ2-4; 10 bases are a match to TRBD1. With 3 bases clipped from V and 7 bases from J, the junction kept 6 bases outside the gene matches. CDR1 GTSNPN and CDR2 SVGIG come from the germline V gene (reference sequence). There are 14 residues in the CDR3. The CDR3 protein is CAWSAGQGFNIQYF. The CDR3 coding sequence is TGTGCCTGGAGCGCGGGACAGGGGTTTAACATTCAGTACTTC.

The chain recombines TRBV14 with TRBJ1-4; the match to TRBD1 covers 8 bases. Germline V gene sequence: CDR1 SGHDN, CDR2 FVKESK. V shed 5 bases and J 8 bases; nucleotides not matched to a gene: 7. CDR3 length: 14 amino acids. CDR3 coding DNA: TGTGCCAGCAGCTATCAGGGGGCCGGGGAAAAACTGTTTTTT. Its protein product is CASSYQGAGEKLFF.

Worth noting for this clone: Within the sample, other DNA sequences also encode this same CDR3. V gene TRBV10-3 combines with J gene TRBJ2-1; TRBD2 matches 7 bases. The CDR3 has 13 residues. V shed 0 bases and J 9 bases; nucleotides not matched to a gene: 2. Germline V lookup: CDR1 ENHRY, CDR2 SYGVKD. The CDR3 here is CAISESREGEQFF. The CDR3 nucleotides read TGTGCCATCAGTGAGTCGAGGGAGGGTGAGCAGTTCTTC.

This clone has more than one count but fewer than ten. The V and J genes are TRBV5-4 and TRBJ1-6; no definite D call. Trimming cost V 2 bases and J 7 bases, with 7 bases left between them. Germline assignment: CDR1 SGHNT and CDR2 YYREEE (reference sequence). The CDR3 is made up of 13 amino acids. The CDR3 loop is CASSFWQNSPLHF. DNA of the CDR3: TGTGCCAGCAGCTTTTGGCAAAATTCACCCCTCCACTTT.

The chain carries TRBV6-6 and TRBJ2-3; weak D call: TRBD1 (6 bases). CDR1 and CDR2 (germline): MNHNY, SVGAGI (reference sequence). Trimming stripped 6 bases from V and 4 bases from J, with 11 bases between. The CDR3 is 13 amino acids. The CDR3 loop reads CASSKRTADTQYF. CDR3 nucleotide sequence: TGTGCCAGCAGCAAGAGGACAGCAGATACGCAGTATTTT.

This clone was seen once. V gene TRBV10-3 combines with J gene TRBJ2-7; tentatively, D is TRBD1 or TRBD2 (6 bases each). The CDR3 contains 15 residues. The V gene's germline CDR1 is ENHRY and CDR2 SYGVKD. Trimming shortened V by 0 bases and J by 0 bases, and 9 bases separated the two germline ends. In nucleotides, the CDR3 is TGTGCCATCAGTGAGTCGTGGGGGGCCTCCTACGAGCAGTACTTC. It is translated as CAISESWGASYEQYF.

A word on this clone: Relative to the germline gene, one junction end is altered; a read error may explain this. V gene TRBV30 combines with J gene TRBJ1-1; 8 bases are shared with TRBD1. The CDR3 loop spans 11 amino acids. Germline CDR1 is GTSNPN and CDR2 is SVGIG (reference sequence). DNA of the CDR3: TGCGGACAGGGTTCAAACACTGAAGCTTTCTTT. Its protein product is CGQGSNTEAFF.

The chain has TRBV5-1 and TRBJ2-5; D assignment may be TRBD1 or TRBD2 (5 bases each). The CDR3 runs to 15 residues. Per germline, CDR1 SGHRS and CDR2 YFSETQ. The V gene lost 4 bases and the J gene lost 0 bases, with 13 bases spanning the gap. For the CDR3, the DNA is TGCGCCAGCAGCCCAGGGACCAGCTACCAAGAGACCCAGTACTTC. Protein sequence: CASSPGTSYQETQYF. Looking up the rest from reference TRBV5-1 and TRBJ2-5 gives the full variable domain: KAGVTQTPRYLIKTRGQQVTLSCSPISGHRSVSWYQQTPGQGLQFLFEYFSETQRNKGNFPGRFSGRQFSNSRSEMNVSTLELGDSALYLCASSPGTSYQETQYFGPGTRLLVL.